A selection of T cell receptor beta chains follows, all from one sample in a study of PD-1 blockade in classical Hodgkin lymphoma. TCRdb's table, derived via immunoSEQ multiplex PCR, lists solely in-frame clones and lacks some. The top ten clones hold roughly 15% of a sample with 40,000 to 65,000 clones, roughly 80% of them seen once. The source material was peripheral blood mononuclear cells (PBMCs), sampled at baseline. The origin of the receptors is a human donor with classical Hodgkin lymphoma. Each CDR3 is given with its conserved first and last residue. A D gene is named only where the DNA matches it firmly. Rows give clone size only sometimes, using once, few, many, or a class for an expanded clone.

d_call	v_call	clone_size	j_call	cdr3_nt	cdr3_aa
.	TRBV7-9	.	TRBJ1-1	TGTGCCAGCAGCGTCGGGGGGGACACTGAAGCTTTCTTT	CASSVGGDTEAFF
.	TRBV5-6	.	TRBJ1-1	TGTGCCAGCAGCTCATGGACGGCAGGGAACACTGAAGCTTTCTTT	CASSSWTAGNTEAFF
.	TRBV5-3	once	TRBJ2-7	TGTGCCAGAAGCACCTGGGAGGCCTGGGAGCAGTACTTC	CARSTWEAWEQYF
TRBD2	TRBV5-6	.	TRBJ2-6	TGTGCCAGCAGCGGGGCGGGGGCTGGGGCCAACGTCCTGACTTTC	CASSGAGAGANVLTF
TRBD2	TRBV29-1	.	TRBJ2-5	TGCAGTTCCCTAGCGGGAGCAGAGACCCAGTACTTC	CSSLAGAETQYF
.	TRBV6-5	.	TRBJ1-3	TGTGCCAGCAGTTACGGCACTTGGGGCACCATATATTTT	CASSYGTWGTIYF
.	TRBV30	.	TRBJ1-5	TGTGCCTGGAGTGTACGGGACGGACAGCCCCAGCATTTT	CAWSVRDGQPQHF
.	TRBV4-1	.	TRBJ2-2	TGCGCCAGCAGCCAGAGGGTCACCGGGGAGCTGTTTTTT	CASSQRVTGELFF
.	TRBV25-1	medium-sized	TRBJ1-4	TGTGCCAGCAGTGGGGACGAGGGAAGCGAAAAACTGTTTTTT	CASSGDEGSEKLFF
TRBD1	TRBV11-3	.	TRBJ2-3	TGTGCCAGCAGCTTTCAGGGGACAGGGTTTCAAGATACGCAGTATTTT	CASSFQGTGFQDTQYF
TRBD1	TRBV5-4	.	TRBJ2-7	TGTGCCAGCAGCTTGGCCCAAGTACGACAGGGAACCTACGAGCAGTACTTC	CASSLAQVRQGTYEQYF
.	TRBV5-1	.	TRBJ1-4	TGCGCCAGCAGCTTGAGTAGTTTGGGGCAGGAAAAACTGTTTTTT	CASSLSSLGQEKLFF
.	TRBV4-3	.	TRBJ2-1	TGCGCCAGCAGCCACTTGGCACGGGTATTTCAGGTCGATGAGCAGTTCTTC	CASSHLARVFQVDEQFF
.	TRBV6-4	once	TRBJ1-1	TGTGCCAGCAGTAGCGACAGGAACACTGAAGCTTTCTTT	CASSSDRNTEAFF
TRBD2	TRBV30	.	TRBJ2-2	TGTGCCCGGGGGGGAACCGGGGAGCTGTTTTTT	CARGGTGELFF
.	TRBV7-7	.	TRBJ1-3	TGTGCTAGCAGCTTAGGGCGGGGAAACACCATATATTTT	CASSLGRGNTIYF
TRBD2	TRBV5-1	.	TRBJ2-3	TGCGCCAGCAGAGAAAGCGGGAGTGCAGATACGCAGTATTTT	CASRESGSADTQYF
.	TRBV21-1	.	TRBJ1-5	TGTGCCAGCAGCAGGGCTCTTAGCAATCAGCCCCAGCATTTT	CASSRALSNQPQHF
.	TRBV5-4	.	TRBJ1-2	TGTGCCAGCAGCGTAGGACAGCGGGACCATGGCTACACCTTC	CASSVGQRDHGYTF
.	TRBV12-5	few	TRBJ1-5	TGTGCTAGTGGTTTGGTACCCAATAAGCAGCCCCAGCATTTT	CASGLVPNKQPQHF
.	TRBV18	.	TRBJ2-1	TGTGCCAGCTCACCCGGGTCCCGGAATGAGCAGTTCTTC	CASSPGSRNEQFF
TRBD1	TRBV18	few	TRBJ1-2	TGTGCCAGCTCACAAACAGGGGGCTATGGCTACACCTTC	CASSQTGGYGYTF
TRBD2	TRBV6-5	.	TRBJ2-3	TGTGCCAGCAGACCGGAATCTAGCGGGGGAGATACGCAGTATTTT	CASRPESSGGDTQYF
.	TRBV5-4	.	TRBJ2-3	TGTGCCAGCAGGGCGGCCACTAGCACAGATACGCAGTATTTT	CASRAATSTDTQYF
.	TRBV14	.	TRBJ2-3	.	CASSQVASGSSKYF
.	TRBV21-1	.	TRBJ1-3	TGTGCCAGCAGCAAAAACTCTCAGGGGACGGCCGGAAACACCATATATTTT	CASSKNSQGTAGNTIYF
.	TRBV7-9	few	TRBJ2-1	TGTGCCAGCAGCTACGGACAGTCTTATTACAATGAGCAGTTCTTC	CASSYGQSYYNEQFF
TRBD2	TRBV5-6	.	TRBJ2-5	TGTGCCAGCAGGTCCGTATTGATGCGGGAGAAGGAGACCCAGTACTTC	CASRSVLMREKETQYF
.	TRBV4-1	.	TRBJ1-3	TGCGCCAGCAGCCCAGATGCTCGTAGTGGAAACACCATATATTTT	CASSPDARSGNTIYF
.	TRBV5-1	.	TRBJ2-2	TGCGCCAGCAGCTTGGGCGGGACGGACACCGGGGAGCTGTTTTTT	CASSLGGTDTGELFF
.	TRBV6-6	.	TRBJ1-1	TGTGCCAGCAGTTCCCTAGGGTCGAACACTGAAGCTTTCTTT	CASSSLGSNTEAFF
.	TRBV10-3	.	TRBJ2-5	TGTGCCATCAGTGGCAGGGAGCAAGAGACCCAGTACTTC	CAISGREQETQYF
TRBD1	TRBV2	.	TRBJ1-1	TGTGCCACCGAGTCAGGGACAGGGGAATCCCGCGGACCTTTCTTT	CATESGTGESRGPFF
TRBD2	TRBV18	.	TRBJ2-7	TGTGCCAGCTCACCACGGACTAGCGGGAGATTCTACGAGCAGTACTTC	CASSPRTSGRFYEQYF
TRBD1	TRBV10-3	few	TRBJ1-2	TGTGCCATCGAGGGGACAGGGAATGGCTACACCTTC	CAIEGTGNGYTF
TRBD1	TRBV18	once	TRBJ1-5	TGTGCCAGCTCAAGGGACAGCGATCAGCCCCAGCATTTT	CASSRDSDQPQHF
TRBD2	TRBV11-3	.	TRBJ2-3	TGTGCCAGCAGCGGGATGTGGACTAGCGATGGCGATACGCAGTATTTT	CASSGMWTSDGDTQYF
TRBD1	TRBV7-9	.	TRBJ2-1	TGTGCCAGCAGCCGGACAGGGGGAAAGAATGAGCAGTTCTTC	CASSRTGGKNEQFF